This record concerns one T cell receptor (beta chain) sequence. This clonotype was found a few times. It has no known antigen specificity. Per-base qualities were not stored, and no clone one base away is much larger. Donors were 39 systemically healthy Caucasian individuals from Russia aged roughly 6 to 100 years. Approximately 9.3 milliliters of peripheral blood were collected from each donor into EDTA-treated Vacutainer tubes. Ficoll-Paque density-gradient centrifugation was used to isolate PBMCs, with at least 7 million obtained per sample. Total RNA, at least 5 micrograms per sample, was extracted from PBMCs with Trizol reagent. For every donor, flow cytometry on a PBMC aliquot measured the percentage of naive CD45RAhigh/CD27high T cells. Counted from cysteine to phenylalanine, this CDR3 has 10 amino acids. The CDR3 DNA has 30 bases and is translated from base 1. As encoded in the germline V gene, CDR1 is SNHLY while CDR2 is FYNNEI. The junction shows trimming of 9 bases on V and 3 bases on J, plus 4 bases between the germline ends.

This sample was taken from a study of blood T cells in healthy people across ages (dated by TCRdb to between 2014 and 2017). At the level of the whole study: Template switching captured roughly one uniquely barcoded TCR beta cDNA molecule per two T cells in model experiments. Using deep sequencing normalized with unique cDNA molecular identifiers, the study measured how TCR beta repertoire diversity changes with age. Two additional independent replicas of 1 million unique cDNA reads from the same blood draw were analyzed for two donors (one aged 18 to 29 and one aged 80 or older). Four age groups were formed from the donors: young (average approximately 15 years), middle-aged (more than 35), aged (around 62) and long-lived (around 82).

Receptor libraries were prepared by 5' RACE. Data came from an Illumina HiSeq 2500. A second PCR of about 6 to 11 cycles was run with a J-beta primer mix and a sample-barcoded 5' primer. A unique molecular identifier was introduced onto each TCR beta cDNA molecule by a template-switch 5' adaptor carrying 12 random nucleotides. Each sample yielded at least 3 million CDR3-containing paired-end reads. First-strand cDNA synthesis was performed from all RNA using the Mint cDNA synthesis kit, with priming by a TRBC-specific oligonucleotide. Following uracil-DNA glycosylase treatment, a first 18-cycle PCR with universal primers M1SS and BC2_uni_R was performed on all cDNA. Regarding the original processing steps: For normalization, 1 million high-quality reads, each with a distinct molecular identifier, were randomly selected from each sample. Instead of being binned into consensus sequences, reads with shared molecular identifiers were discarded. MiTCR, set to a Q25 quality threshold and the strictest error-elimination algorithm, was used for CDR3 identification, clonotype clustering and error correction. Lower-bound total TCR beta diversity was estimated with a nonparametric unseen species model using Euler transformation. In TCRdb, the public reads were trimmed at Q25 with fastp and aligned with MiXCR, with productive beta chains retained. Under each unique CDR3 protein, matching rows form one entry showing the most common genes and DNA. TCRdb, not the original authors, processed these V and J calls. This sample holds about 1 million distinct CDR3 sequences; under 30% were observed only once. The top ten clonotypes cover about 0.72% of the sample.

Findings and caveats that apply to the study as a whole: Because donor CMV infection status was unknown, age-related changes in expanded clonotypes were potentially confounded. Total diversity estimates from one million sequenced T cells were considered lower bounds and underestimates. Observed TCR beta diversity per million T cells fell roughly linearly with age, and a significant reduction was already apparent by age around 40. The percentage of naive T cells measured by flow cytometry correlated strongly with observed TCR beta diversity. Bulk unsorted PBMC profiling prevented conclusive comparison of naive and antigen-experienced compartments. The long-lived group showed more naive CD4+ T cells, fewer expanded clones and increased TCR diversity than the aged group, suggesting age selection.

In addition, the sample was reused for a study of T cells of mothers and their children. Per that second paper: Donors were nine systemically healthy Caucasian individuals: three mothers and their six children. cDNA synthesis consumed the entire amount of extracted RNA, loaded at around 1.4 ug RNA in each 15 ul reaction. In the second PCR, the M1S primer added sample barcodes and 2-4 random nucleotides. More than 8.5 million TCR beta CDR3 reads were obtained from each mother, and about 3 million reads were obtained from each child. In both related and unrelated pairs, thymic selection shapes the output of TCR recombination in a similar way, with inherited differences having only a minor effect. Related mother-child pairs always showed normalized repertoire overlap that was slightly higher than in unrelated mother-child pairs, though the difference was never significant. No persistent microchimeric T cell clones were found, with a detection sensitivity of roughly 92 clones per million clonotypes. The study used deep NGS to compare TCR beta repertoires of mothers and children, seeking features distinguishing related mother-child pairs from unrelated individuals. The mean age was roughly 36 +/- 4 years for the mothers and approximately 11 +/- 4 years for the children. Libraries were sequenced on Illumina HiSeq 2000 with 100+100 nt paired-end reads after adapter ligation with NEBNext reagents. To avoid cross-contamination, the mother libraries and the child libraries were prepared a month apart and sequenced in separate runs. For each donor, between roughly 450,000 and 2,300,000 distinct TCR beta clonotypes were identified. Naive TCR beta clonotypes were estimated from low-frequency clonotypes matched to each donor's FACS-determined naive share, without sorting.

Sequenced input: blood. The V and J segments used are TRBV2 and TRBJ2-3, with the D segment identity uncertain. This receptor was obtained from a girl between 2 and 10 years old in good health. The DNA sequence is given as TGTGCCAGAATGACAGATACGCAGTATTTT. This encodes CARMTDTQYF.